This T cell receptor beta chain is drawn from a study of STAT5B mutations in CD4+ large granular lymphocyte leukemia. At the level of the study: Among healthy controls, a particular HLA allele went with more CDR3 'QG' motifs. Overall study results and limits: TRBV06-family usage was enriched in top patient clones (8/27) versus controls (2/35).

In regard to this clone: Its antigen is undetermined.

Produced via immunoSEQ multiplex PCR; TCRdb's table is partial and in-frame only. The sample yields 35,000 to 40,000 clones, 65% to 90% seen once. Trimming took off 0 bases at V and 7 bases at J, with 12 bases between the two ends. The CDR3 has 14 residues. Germline lookup yields CDR1 LNHDA and CDR2 SQIVND (reference sequence). The chain carries TRBV19 and TRBJ1-1; D is ambiguous. The sequenced material came from CD4+ T cells from blood buffy coats. The clonotype was recovered from a human donor in good health. The CDR3 coding sequence is TGTGCCAGTAGTATAGAGTTTCGGAGCTATGAAGCTTTCTTT. Residues: CASSIEFRSYEAFF.